This TCR beta chain was identified during a study of T-cell reconstitution after alpha-beta-depleted transplantation in children. General study points: Fresh T-cell production supplied most of the T-cell counts and diversity seen one year after transplant. Several hundred graft clones that had expanded were reportedly the source of alpha-beta T cells about two months after transplant. Some patients' high day-60 TCRbeta diversity was attributed to recipient cells surviving conditioning.

The table lists this clonotype with a few counts. Antigen unknown. It was with unique molecular identifiers that the TCRbeta library was prepared. TCRdb ran MiXCR on the PCR reads and lists one entry per CDR3 protein. The table shows 780,000 or so distinct CDR3 sequences, with 16% occurring only once. V lost 3 bases to trimming and J lost 6 bases; unmatched junction nucleotides: 16. The length of the CDR3 is 18 residues. CDR1 and CDR2 from the germline V gene are KGHSH and LQKENI. The input for sequencing was PBMCs, mostly from graft donor cells, taken 360 days after TCRalphabeta/CD19-depleted stem cell transplant. The gene calls are TRBV18 and TRBJ1-4; the match to TRBD1 covers 7 bases. The sequence was obtained from a male patient aged 5 to 17 who had a stem cell transplant for acute lymphoblastic leukemia, so the T cells may come from the graft donor. DNA for the CDR3: TGTGCCAGCTCACCTGAGGGGGCGGAATTGGGATCCTATGAAAAACTGTTTTTT. It codes for CASSPEGAELGSYEKLFF.